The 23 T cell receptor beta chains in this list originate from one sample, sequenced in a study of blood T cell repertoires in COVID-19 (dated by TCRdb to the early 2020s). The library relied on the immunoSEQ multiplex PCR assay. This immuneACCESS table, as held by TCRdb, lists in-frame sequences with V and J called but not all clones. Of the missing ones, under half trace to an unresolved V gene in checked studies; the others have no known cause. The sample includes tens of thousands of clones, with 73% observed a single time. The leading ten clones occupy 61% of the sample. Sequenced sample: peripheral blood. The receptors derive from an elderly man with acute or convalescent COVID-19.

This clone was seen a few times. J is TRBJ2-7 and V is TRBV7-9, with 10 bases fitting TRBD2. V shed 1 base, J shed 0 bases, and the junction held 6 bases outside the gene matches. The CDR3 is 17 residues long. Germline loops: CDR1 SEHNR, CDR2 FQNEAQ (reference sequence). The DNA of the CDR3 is TGTGCCAGCAGCTTAGGGGGACTAGCGATAAGCTCCTACGAGCAGTACTTC. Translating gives CASSLGGLAISSYEQYF. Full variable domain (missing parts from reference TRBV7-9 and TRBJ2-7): DTGVSQNPRHKITKRGQNVTFRCDPISEHNRLYWYRQTLGQGPEFLTYFQNEAQLEKSRLLSDRFSAERPKGSFSTLEIQRTEQGDSAMYLCASSLGGLAISSYEQYFGPGTRLTVT.

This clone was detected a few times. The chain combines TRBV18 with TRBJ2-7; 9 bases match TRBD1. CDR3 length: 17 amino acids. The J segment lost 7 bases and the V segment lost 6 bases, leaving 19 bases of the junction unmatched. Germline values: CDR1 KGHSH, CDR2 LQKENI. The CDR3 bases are TGTGCCAGCTCCTCCGCGGGCGGGACAGGGCCGATGCGGGAGCAGTACTTC. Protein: CASSSAGGTGPMREQYF. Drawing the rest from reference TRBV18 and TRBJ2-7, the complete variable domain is NAGVMQNPRHLVRRRGQEARLRCSPMKGHSHVYWYRQLPEEGLKFMVYLQKENIIDESGMPKERFSAEFPKEGPSILRIQQVVRGDSAAYFCASSSAGGTGPMREQYFGPGTRLTVT.

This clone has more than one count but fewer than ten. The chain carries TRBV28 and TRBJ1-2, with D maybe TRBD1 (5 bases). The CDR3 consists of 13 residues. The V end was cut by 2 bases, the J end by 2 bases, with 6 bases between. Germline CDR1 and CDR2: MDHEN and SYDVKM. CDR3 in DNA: TGTGCCAGCAGTTTAGGGGGGAACTATGGCTACACCTTC. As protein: CASSLGGNYGYTF.

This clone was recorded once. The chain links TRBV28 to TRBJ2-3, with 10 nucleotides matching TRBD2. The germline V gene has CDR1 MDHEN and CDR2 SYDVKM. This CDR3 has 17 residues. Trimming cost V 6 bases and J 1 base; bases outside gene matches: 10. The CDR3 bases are TGTGCCAGCAGACGTCTAGCGGGAGCGGTAGGCACAGATACGCAGTATTTT. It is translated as CASRRLAGAVGTDTQYF.

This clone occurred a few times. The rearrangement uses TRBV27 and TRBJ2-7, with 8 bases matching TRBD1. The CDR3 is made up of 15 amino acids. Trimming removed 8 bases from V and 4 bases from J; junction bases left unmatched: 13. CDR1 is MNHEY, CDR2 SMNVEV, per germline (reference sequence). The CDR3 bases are TGTGCCAGCCGCTACCTTGACAGGGGATCATACGAGCAGTACTTC. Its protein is CASRYLDRGSYEQYF.

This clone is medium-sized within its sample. CDR3 nucleotides: TGTGCCAGCAGTTTATATGGCGGTGAGCAGTTCTTC. Translating it yields CASSLYGGEQFF. J is TRBJ2-1 and V is TRBV28, with no clear D. Germline CDR1 and CDR2: MDHEN and SYDVKM. This CDR3 spans 12 amino acids. The V end lost 1 base, the J end lost 9 bases, and 7 bases lay between the germline ends.

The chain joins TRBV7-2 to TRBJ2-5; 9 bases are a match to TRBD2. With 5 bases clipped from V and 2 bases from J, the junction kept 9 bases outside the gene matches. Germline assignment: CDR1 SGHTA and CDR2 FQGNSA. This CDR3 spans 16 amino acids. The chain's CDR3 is CASSGGSGRRQETQYF. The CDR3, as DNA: TGTGCCAGCAGCGGGGGCAGCGGGAGGCGGCAAGAGACCCAGTACTTC.

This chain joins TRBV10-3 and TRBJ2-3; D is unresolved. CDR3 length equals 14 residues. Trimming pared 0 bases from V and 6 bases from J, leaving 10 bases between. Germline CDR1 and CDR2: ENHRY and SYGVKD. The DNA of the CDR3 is TGTGCCATCAGTGAGTCGGTCGAGCTGGATACGCAGTATTTT. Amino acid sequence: CAISESVELDTQYF.

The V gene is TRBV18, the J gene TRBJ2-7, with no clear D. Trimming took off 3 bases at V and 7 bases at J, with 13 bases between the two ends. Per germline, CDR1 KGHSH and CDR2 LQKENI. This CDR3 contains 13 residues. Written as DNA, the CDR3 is TGTGCCAGCTCACCCCCTGAAGTGCGGGAGCAGTACTTC. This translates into CASSPPEVREQYF.

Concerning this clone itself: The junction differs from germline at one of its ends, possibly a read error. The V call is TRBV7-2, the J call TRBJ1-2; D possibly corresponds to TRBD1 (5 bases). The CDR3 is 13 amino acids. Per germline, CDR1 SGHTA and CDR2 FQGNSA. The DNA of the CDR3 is TGTGCCAGCAGCTTTTGGGGCATCGGAGACGTTAACTTC. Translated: CASSFWGIGDVNF.

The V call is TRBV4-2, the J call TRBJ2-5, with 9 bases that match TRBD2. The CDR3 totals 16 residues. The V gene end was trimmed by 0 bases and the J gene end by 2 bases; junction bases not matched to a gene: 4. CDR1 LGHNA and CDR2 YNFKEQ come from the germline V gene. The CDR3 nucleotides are TGTGCCAGCAGCCAAGAAGCGGGAGGCAGGCAAGAGACCCAGTACTTC. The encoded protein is CASSQEAGGRQETQYF.

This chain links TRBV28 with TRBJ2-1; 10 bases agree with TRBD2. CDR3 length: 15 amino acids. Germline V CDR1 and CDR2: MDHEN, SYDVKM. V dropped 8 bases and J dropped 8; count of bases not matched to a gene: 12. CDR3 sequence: CASHGSGRILYEQFF. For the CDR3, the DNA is TGTGCCAGCCACGGTAGCGGGAGGATTTTGTATGAGCAGTTCTTC.

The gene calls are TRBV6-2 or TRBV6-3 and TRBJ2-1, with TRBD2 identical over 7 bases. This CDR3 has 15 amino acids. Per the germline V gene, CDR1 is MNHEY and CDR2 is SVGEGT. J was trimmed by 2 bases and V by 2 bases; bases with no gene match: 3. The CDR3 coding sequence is TGTGCCAGCAGTTACGGAGCGGGACCCTACAATGAGCAGTTCTTC. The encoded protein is CASSYGAGPYNEQFF.

This CDR3 is CASSFGLAGGHQETQYF. Written as DNA, the CDR3 is TGTGCCAGCAGCTTCGGGCTAGCGGGAGGTCACCAAGAGACCCAGTACTTC. This chain uses TRBV7-9 with TRBJ2-5, with 11 bases identical to TRBD2. CDR1 SEHNR and CDR2 FQNEAQ come from the germline V gene (reference sequence). Trimming removed 3 bases from V and 0 bases from J; junction bases left unmatched: 6. The CDR3 is 17 residues long.

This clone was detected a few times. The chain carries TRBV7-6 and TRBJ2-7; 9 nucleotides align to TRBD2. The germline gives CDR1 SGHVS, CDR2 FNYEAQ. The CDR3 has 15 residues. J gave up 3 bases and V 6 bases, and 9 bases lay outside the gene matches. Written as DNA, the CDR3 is TGTGCCAGCAGTCTTAGCGGGGGAGGAATCTACGAGCAGTACTTC. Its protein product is CASSLSGGGIYEQYF.

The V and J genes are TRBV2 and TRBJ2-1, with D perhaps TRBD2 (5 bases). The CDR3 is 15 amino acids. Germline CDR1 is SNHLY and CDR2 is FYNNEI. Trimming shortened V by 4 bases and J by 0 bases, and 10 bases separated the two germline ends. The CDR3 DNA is TGTGCCAGCAGTGCTCTAGCCTTCTCCTACAATGAGCAGTTCTTC. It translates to CASSALAFSYNEQFF.

As DNA, the CDR3 is TGTGCCAGCAGCCGACTAGGGACAGATACGCAGTATTTT. Residues: CASSRLGTDTQYF. The chain combines TRBV7-3 with TRBJ2-3; perhaps TRBD2 as D (6 bases). Germline V CDR1 and CDR2: SGHTA, FQGTGA. The CDR3 sequence is 13 residues long. Deletions cut 5 bases from V and 3 bases from J, with 9 bases between.

This CDR3 reads CASSSPLAGSPNEQFF. For the CDR3, the DNA is TGTGCCAGCAGTTCCCCCCTAGCGGGATCGCCTAATGAGCAGTTCTTC. V usage is TRBV27 and J usage is TRBJ2-1, with 9 bases fitting TRBD2. The CDR3 contains 16 residues. Trimming at V came to 4 bases and at J to 7 bases, leaving 11 bases not matched to a gene. Germline V lookup: CDR1 MNHEY, CDR2 SMNVEV (reference sequence).

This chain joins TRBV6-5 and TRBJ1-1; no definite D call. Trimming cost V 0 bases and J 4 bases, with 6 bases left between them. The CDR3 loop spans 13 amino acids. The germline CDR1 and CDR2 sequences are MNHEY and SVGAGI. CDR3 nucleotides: TGTGCCAGCAGTTACTCGGAGGGCACTGAAGCTTTCTTT. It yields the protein CASSYSEGTEAFF.

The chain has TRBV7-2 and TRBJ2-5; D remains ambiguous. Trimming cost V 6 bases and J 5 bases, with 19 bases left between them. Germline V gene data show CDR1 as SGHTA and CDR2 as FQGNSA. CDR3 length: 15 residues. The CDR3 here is CASSPAQVLGETQYF. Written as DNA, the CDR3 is TGTGCCAGCAGTCCTGCGCAGGTGCTTGGGGAGACCCAGTACTTC.

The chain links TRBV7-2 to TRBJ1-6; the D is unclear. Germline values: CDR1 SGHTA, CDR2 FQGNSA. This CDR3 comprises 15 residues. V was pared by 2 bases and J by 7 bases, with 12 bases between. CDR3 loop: CASSLSGSKNSPLHF. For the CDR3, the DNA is TGTGCCAGCAGCTTATCGGGTTCCAAAAATTCACCCCTCCACTTT.

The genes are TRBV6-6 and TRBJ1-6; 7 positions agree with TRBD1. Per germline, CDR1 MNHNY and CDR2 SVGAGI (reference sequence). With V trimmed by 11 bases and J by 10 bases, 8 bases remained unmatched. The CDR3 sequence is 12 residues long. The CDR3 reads CAGRQGDSPLHF. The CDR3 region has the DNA TGTGCCGGCCGACAGGGAGACTCACCCCTCCACTTT.

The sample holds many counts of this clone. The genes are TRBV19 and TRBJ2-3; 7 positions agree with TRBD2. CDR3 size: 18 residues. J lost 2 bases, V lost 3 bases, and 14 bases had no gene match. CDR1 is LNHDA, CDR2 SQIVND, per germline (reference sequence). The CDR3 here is CASSILLAATPITDTQYF. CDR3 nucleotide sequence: TGTGCCAGTAGTATCCTGCTAGCGGCCACACCAATCACAGATACGCAGTATTTT.